These 14 T cell receptor beta chains were sequenced from one sample in a study of T cell responses to AZD1222 COVID-19 vaccine. Data came from immunoSEQ multiplex PCR; TCRdb stores just in-frame clones and leaves some out. The table includes about 160,000 clones, roughly 90% detected once. Sequenced here: peripheral blood, sampled on day 0 of AZD1222 vaccination. All receptors derive from an adult in good health.

This clone was picked up many times. This chain links TRBV25-1 with TRBJ1-1; D uncertain. V dropped 5 bases and J dropped 4 bases, with 20 bases sitting between them. The germline CDR1 and CDR2 sequences are MGHDK and SYGVNS. The CDR3 is 16 amino acids. CDR3 residues: CASSSRHSGMGTEAFF. The CDR3, as DNA: TGTGCCAGCAGTTCACGACATAGTGGGATGGGCACTGAAGCTTTCTTT.

This chain connects TRBV9 to TRBJ2-1; possible D gene TRBD2, 6 bases. The germline V and J ends were trimmed by 0 bases and 3 bases, with 13 bases remaining between them. Germline V gives CDR1 SGDLS, CDR2 YYNGEE. The CDR3 consists of 16 residues. This CDR3 is CASSVETSGHYNEQFF. The CDR3 region has the DNA TGTGCCAGCAGCGTAGAGACTAGTGGACACTACAATGAGCAGTTCTTC.

The rearrangement joins TRBV28 to TRBJ1-6; D remains ambiguous. Trimming removed 2 bases from V and 7 bases from J, with 12 bases in between. Germline CDR1 reads MDHEN; CDR2 reads SYDVKM. The length of the CDR3 is 15 residues. The CDR3 nucleotides are TGTGCCAGCAGTTTAGTTACCCGGTTGAATTCACCCCTCCACTTT. This gives the protein CASSLVTRLNSPLHF.

This clone was found once. The gene calls are TRBV7-2 and TRBJ1-3; D uncertain. This CDR3 spans 15 amino acids. From germline, CDR1 is SGHTA and CDR2 FQGNSA. The V gene lost 5 bases and the J gene lost 5 bases, with 16 bases spanning the gap. The CDR3 DNA is TGTGCCAGCAGCCCAACTGGCGAAGTTAGAAACACCATATATTTT. Its translation: CASSPTGEVRNTIYF. The entire variable domain, with the rest obtained from reference TRBV7-2 and TRBJ1-3, is as follows: GAGVSQSPSNKVTEKGKDVELRCDPISGHTALYWYRQSLGQGLEFLIYFQGNSAPDKSGLPSDRFSAERTGGSVSTLTIQRTQQEDSAVYLCASSPTGEVRNTIYFGEGSWLTVV.

This sequence joins TRBV30 and TRBJ1-6; TRBD1 might be the D (5 bases). The CDR3 is made up of 15 amino acids. V gave up 0 bases and J gave up 5 bases, with 11 bases separating them. Germline V gene lookup returns CDR1 GTSNPN and CDR2 SVGIG (reference sequence). The CDR3, as DNA: TGTGCCTGGAGTGTCGTGGGGACTCATAATTCACCCCTCCACTTT. Translated: CAWSVVGTHNSPLHF.

This chain uses TRBV6-5 with TRBJ2-1; D is perhaps TRBD1 or TRBD2 (6 bases each). This CDR3 contains 13 residues. Trimming left V 2 bases short and J 6 bases short, with 8 bases between. Germline V lookup: CDR1 MNHEY, CDR2 SVGAGI. CDR3 DNA: TGTGCCAGCAGTTACGGGGGGCTCAATGAGCAGTTCTTC. It yields the protein CASSYGGLNEQFF.

This clone has just one count. The rearrangement links TRBV5-6 to TRBJ2-7; D remains ambiguous. The V gene's germline CDR1 is SGHDT and CDR2 YYEEEE. Trimming cost V 3 bases and J 5 bases, with 12 bases left between them. The CDR3 runs to 13 residues. CDR3: CASSWTLGHEQYF. In DNA, the CDR3 is TGTGCCAGCAGCTGGACCCTTGGCCACGAGCAGTACTTC.

The CDR3 loop is CASSLEKGYETQYF. In DNA, the CDR3 is TGCGCCAGCAGCTTGGAAAAGGGTTACGAGACCCAGTACTTC. The chain links TRBV5-1 to TRBJ2-5; D remains unclear. The germline gives CDR1 SGHRS, CDR2 YFSETQ. The CDR3 sequence is 14 residues long. With 0 bases removed from V and 5 bases from J, the gap between germline ends came to 11 bases.

Here the CDR3 DNA reads TGTGCCAGCAGCCAAGATCTGGGACAGGGACTCTATGGCTACACCTTC. Translating it yields CASSQDLGQGLYGYTF. The rearrangement joins TRBV4-2 to TRBJ1-2; TRBD1 aligns across 9 bases. Unmatched junction bases numbered 6, after V lost 0 bases and J lost 4 bases. This CDR3 spans 16 amino acids. CDR1 and CDR2 from the germline V gene are LGHNA and YNFKEQ.

V gene TRBV28 combines with J gene TRBJ1-1; D is undetermined. There are 13 residues in the CDR3. CDR1 is MDHEN, CDR2 SYDVKM, per germline. V dropped 5 bases and J dropped 5 bases, with 12 bases sitting between them. The CDR3 sequence: CASSIGTQTEAFF. Written as DNA, the CDR3 is TGTGCCAGCAGTATAGGTACGCAAACTGAAGCTTTCTTT.

The rearrangement links TRBV7-9 to TRBJ1-6; D ambiguous. The CDR3 contains 17 residues. Trimming took 5 bases from V and 0 from J, leaving 14 bases between them. Germline loops: CDR1 SEHNR, CDR2 FQNEAQ (reference sequence). CDR3 in amino acids: CASSQDVLSSYNSPLHF. DNA of the CDR3: TGTGCCAGCAGCCAGGACGTACTTAGCTCCTATAATTCACCCCTCCACTTT.

The V call is TRBV6-5, the J call TRBJ2-1, with 10 bases that match TRBD2. The CDR3 totals 15 residues. Per germline, CDR1 MNHEY and CDR2 SVGAGI. With 6 bases clipped from V and 4 bases from J, the junction kept 6 bases outside the gene matches. This chain's CDR3 is CASSPLAGEYNEQFF. The CDR3 DNA follows: TGTGCCAGCAGCCCCCTAGCGGGGGAGTACAATGAGCAGTTCTTC.

The chain links TRBV28 to TRBJ1-2; no clear D gene. V was shortened by 4 bases and J by 8 bases, with 20 bases between the two germline ends. CDR3 length: 15 residues. The germline V gene has CDR1 MDHEN and CDR2 SYDVKM. The CDR3 DNA reads TGTGCCAGCAGTTCCCCCGCTACAGAGGCCGGGGGCTACACCTTC. Translated: CASSSPATEAGGYTF.

The V gene is TRBV15, the J gene TRBJ1-2, with 7 bases matching TRBD1. Germline CDR1 and CDR2: LNHNV and YYDKDF (reference sequence). V gave up 8 bases and J gave up 7 bases; unmatched junction bases: 19. The CDR3 has 16 residues. As DNA, the CDR3 is TGTGCCACCGGTAGGCGGGACAGCTCACTCTCTATTGGCTACACCTTC. It translates to CATGRRDSSLSIGYTF.